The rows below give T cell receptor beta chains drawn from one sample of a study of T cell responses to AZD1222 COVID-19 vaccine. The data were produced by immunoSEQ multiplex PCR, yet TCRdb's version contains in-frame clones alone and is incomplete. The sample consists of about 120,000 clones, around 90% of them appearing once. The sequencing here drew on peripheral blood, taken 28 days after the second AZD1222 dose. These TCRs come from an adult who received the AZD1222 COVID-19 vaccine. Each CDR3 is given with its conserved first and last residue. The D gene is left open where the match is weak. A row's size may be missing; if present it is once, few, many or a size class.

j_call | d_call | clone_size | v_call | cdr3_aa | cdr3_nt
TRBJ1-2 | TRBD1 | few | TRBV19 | CASSIYPGTGIFDYGYTF | TGTGCCAGTAGTATTTATCCCGGGACAGGTATTTTTGACTATGGCTACACCTTC
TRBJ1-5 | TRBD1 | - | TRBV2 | CASSRQGYSNQPQHF | TGTGCCAGCAGTAGACAGGGTTATAGCAATCAGCCCCAGCATTTT
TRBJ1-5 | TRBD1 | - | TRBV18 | CASSPSKGQRNQPQHF | TGTGCCAGCTCCCCGTCGAAGGGACAGCGCAATCAGCCCCAGCATTTT
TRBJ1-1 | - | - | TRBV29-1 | CSVPAGTSEGAFF | TGCAGCGTCCCGGCCGGGACCTCGGAAGGAGCTTTCTTT
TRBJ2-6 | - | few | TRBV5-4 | CASRQSGANVLTF | TGTGCCAGCCGCCAGTCTGGGGCCAACGTCCTGACTTTC
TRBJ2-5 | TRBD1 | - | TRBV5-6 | CASSWGDRVQETQYF | TGTGCCAGCAGCTGGGGGGACAGGGTACAAGAGACCCAGTACTTC
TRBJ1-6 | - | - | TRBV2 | CASSARKNSPLHF | TGTGCCAGCAGTGCTCGGAAGAATTCACCCCTCCACTTT
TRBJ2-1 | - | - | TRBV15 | CATSPPANNEQFF | TGTGCCACCAGCCCGCCGGCAAACAATGAGCAGTTCTTC
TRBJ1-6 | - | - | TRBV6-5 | CASWAGSYNSPLHF | TGTGCCAGCTGGGCAGGCTCCTATAATTCACCCCTCCACTTT
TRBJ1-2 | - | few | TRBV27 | CASKEGAASGYTF | TGTGCCAGCAAAGAAGGGGCGGCGAGTGGCTACACCTTC
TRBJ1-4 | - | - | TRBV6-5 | CASSWTEGGEKLFF | TGTGCCAGCAGTTGGACAGAGGGAGGGGAAAAACTGTTTTTT
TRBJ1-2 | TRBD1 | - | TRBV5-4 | CASSQRTGDGYTF | TGTGCCAGCAGCCAACGGACAGGGGATGGCTACACCTTC
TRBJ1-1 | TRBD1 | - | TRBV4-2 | CASSLRQGAGDTEAFF | TGTGCCAGCAGCCTACGACAGGGGGCGGGGGACACTGAAGCTTTCTTT
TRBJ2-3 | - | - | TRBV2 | CASRGGIRTPSTDTQYF | TGTGCCAGCAGAGGGGGGATCCGAACTCCAAGCACAGATACGCAGTATTTT
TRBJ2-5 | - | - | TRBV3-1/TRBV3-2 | CASSGSNAETQYF | TGTGCCAGCAGCGGGAGTAACGCTGAGACCCAGTACTTC
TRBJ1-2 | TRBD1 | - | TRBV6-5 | CASRGQGEGGYTF | TGTGCCAGCAGAGGACAGGGTGAAGGCGGCTACACCTTC
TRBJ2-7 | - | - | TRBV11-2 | CASSFGASYEQYF | TGTGCCAGCAGCTTCGGGGCTTCCTACGAGCAGTACTTC
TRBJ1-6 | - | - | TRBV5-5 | CASSLFQGFNSPLHF | TGTGCCAGCAGCTTGTTCCAGGGGTTCAATTCACCCCTCCACTTT
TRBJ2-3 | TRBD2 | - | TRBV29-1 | CSVRYYHFSGTRDTQYF | TGCAGCGTCCGCTACTACCACTTTAGCGGGACGCGGGATACGCAGTATTTT
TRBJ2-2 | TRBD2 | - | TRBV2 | CASSLPRLAVNTGELFF | TGTGCCAGCAGCCTCCCCCGACTAGCGGTAAACACCGGGGAGCTGTTTTTT
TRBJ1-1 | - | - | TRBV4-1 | CASGRGEGVGTEAFF | TGCGCCAGTGGGCGGGGGGAAGGCGTGGGCACTGAAGCTTTCTTT
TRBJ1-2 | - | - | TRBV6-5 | CASSRQDLYGYTF | TGTGCCAGCAGTAGACAGGACCTCTATGGCTACACCTTC
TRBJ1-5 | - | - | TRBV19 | CASSPQPSSNQPQHF | TGTGCCAGTAGTCCCCAACCCTCGAGCAATCAGCCCCAGCATTTT
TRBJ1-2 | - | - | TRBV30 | CAWNSGNYGYTF | TGTGCCTGGAATTCAGGGAACTATGGCTACACCTTC
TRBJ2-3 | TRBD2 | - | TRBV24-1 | CATSESGLAGVQYF | TGTGCCACCAGTGAGTCGGGACTAGCGGGAGTTCAGTATTTT
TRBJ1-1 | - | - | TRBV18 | CASSPEKRDPLAPEAFF | TGTGCCAGCTCACCAGAGAAGAGGGACCCCTTGGCCCCTGAAGCTTTCTTT
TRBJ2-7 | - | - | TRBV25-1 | CASSEYPNSYEQYF | TGTGCCAGCAGTGAATATCCTAATTCCTACGAGCAGTACTTC
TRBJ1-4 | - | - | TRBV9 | CASSAGRTNEKLFF | TGTGCCAGCAGCGCGGGACGGACGAATGAAAAACTGTTTTTT
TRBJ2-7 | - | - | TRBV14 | CASSQDLGYEQYF | TGTGCCAGCAGCCAAGATTTGGGCTACGAGCAGTACTTC
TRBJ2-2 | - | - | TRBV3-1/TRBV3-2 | CASWHSDTGELFF | TGTGCCAGCTGGCACAGTGACACCGGGGAGCTGTTTTTT
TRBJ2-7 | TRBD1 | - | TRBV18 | CASSPPGQGTNYEQYF | TGTGCCAGCTCACCACCGGGACAGGGGACAAACTACGAGCAGTACTTC
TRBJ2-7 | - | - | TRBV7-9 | CASSSGKGYEQYF | TGTGCCAGCAGCTCGGGGAAGGGGTACGAGCAGTACTTC
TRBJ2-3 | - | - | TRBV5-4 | CASSPYGGDTQYF | TGTGCCAGCAGCCCCTACGGCGGAGATACGCAGTATTTT
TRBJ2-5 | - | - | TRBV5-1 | CASSLARLGETQYF | TGCGCCAGCAGCTTGGCTCGCCTCGGGGAGACCCAGTACTTC
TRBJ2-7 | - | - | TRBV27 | CASSRGDTGNEQYF | TGTGCCAGCAGTCGGGGTGATACAGGGAACGAGCAGTACTTC
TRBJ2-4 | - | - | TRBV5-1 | CASSFRGVGIQYF | TGCGCCAGCAGCTTCCGGGGCGTTGGCATTCAGTACTTC
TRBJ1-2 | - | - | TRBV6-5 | CASSRRDLYGYTF | TGTGCCAGCAGCCGCCGGGATCTTTATGGCTACACCTTC
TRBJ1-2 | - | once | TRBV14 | CASSRDRIYGYTF | TGTGCCAGCAGCCGGGATCGGATTTATGGCTACACCTTC
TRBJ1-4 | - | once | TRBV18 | CASSPGGYSTNEKLFF | TGTGCCAGCTCGCCGGGAGGGTATTCAACTAATGAAAAACTGTTTTTT
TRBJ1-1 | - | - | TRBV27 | CASSFQGEGTEAFF | TGTGCCAGTAGCTTTCAGGGCGAGGGCACTGAAGCTTTCTTT
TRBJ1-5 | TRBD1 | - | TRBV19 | CASSIGDRRNQPQHF | TGTGCCAGTAGTATAGGGGACAGGCGCAATCAGCCCCAGCATTTT
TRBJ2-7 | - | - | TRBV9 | CASSEGGGYSYEQYF | TGTGCCAGCAGCGAGGGAGGGGGCTACTCCTACGAGCAGTACTTC
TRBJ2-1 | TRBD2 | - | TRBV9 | CASSVGTSYGSEFF | TGTGCCAGCAGCGTAGGGACTAGCTACGGGTCGGAGTTCTTC
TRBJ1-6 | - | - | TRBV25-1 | CASSAPGSSSYNSPLHF | TGTGCCAGCAGTGCCCCGGGGTCCAGCTCCTATAATTCACCCCTCCACTTT
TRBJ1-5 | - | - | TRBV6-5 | CASSYSGPSSNQPQHF | TGTGCCAGCAGTTACTCGGGCCCGAGTTCTAATCAGCCCCAGCATTTT